The present entry profiles one T cell receptor beta chain with its context. Its antigen remains unidentified. Sequenced by immunoSEQ multiplex PCR; TCRdb stores in-frame clones only, minus some. Here the sample spans more than 90,000 clones, about 90% being singletons. These data belong to a study of CD4+ T cells in melanoma. Study findings and constraints: Reportedly, melanoma neoantigen-specific CD4+ T cells showed varied differentiation states. A reported correlation linked neoantigen-specific CD4+ T cells to CD8+, macrophage and B cell function.

Sequencing was done on a sample of peripheral blood. This TCR came from a human donor with melanoma.

The CDR3 loop is CASSSRSGNEQFF. DNA for the CDR3: TGTGCCAGCAGCTCCCGATCAGGAAATGAGCAGTTCTTC. The chain joins TRBV7-2 to TRBJ2-1; no clear D. This CDR3 is 13 amino acids long. V dropped 4 bases and J dropped 7 bases, with 11 bases sitting between them. Germline-derived CDR1 and CDR2 are SGHTA and FQGNSA.